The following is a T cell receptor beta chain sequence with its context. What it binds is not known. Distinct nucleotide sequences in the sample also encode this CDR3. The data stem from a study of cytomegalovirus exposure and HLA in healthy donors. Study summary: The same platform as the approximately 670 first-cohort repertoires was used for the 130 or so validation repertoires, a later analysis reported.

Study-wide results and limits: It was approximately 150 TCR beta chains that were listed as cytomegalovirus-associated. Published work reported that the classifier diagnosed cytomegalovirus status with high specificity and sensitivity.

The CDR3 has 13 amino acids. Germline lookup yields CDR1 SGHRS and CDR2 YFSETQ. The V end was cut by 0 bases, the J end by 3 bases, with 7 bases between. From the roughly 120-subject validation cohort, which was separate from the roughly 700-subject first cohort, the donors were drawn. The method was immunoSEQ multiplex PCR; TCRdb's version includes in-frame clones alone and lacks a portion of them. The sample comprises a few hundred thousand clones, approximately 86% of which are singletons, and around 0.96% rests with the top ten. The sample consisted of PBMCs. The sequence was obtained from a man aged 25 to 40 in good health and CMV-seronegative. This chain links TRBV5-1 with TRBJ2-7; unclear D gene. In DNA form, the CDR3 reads TGCGCCAGCAGCTTGGTAGCAGACTACGAGCAGTACTTC. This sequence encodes CASSLVADYEQYF.